This TCR beta chain was recovered during a study of tissue T cells after allogeneic stem cell transplantation. The overall study: Adult allogeneic hematopoietic cell transplant recipients with steroid-refractory graft-versus-host disease were prospectively enrolled for research autopsy.

Concerning this clone: Its matching antigen is unknown.

V gave up 7 bases and J gave up 3 bases, with 12 bases separating them. Germline-derived CDR1 and CDR2 are LNHDA and SQIVND (reference sequence). The CDR3 consists of 14 residues. General observations from the study: Blood and spleen captured only part of the tissue TCR repertoire. Shared clones across patients were few; motif clustering revealed tissue-specific shared signatures.

Assay used: immunoSEQ multiplex PCR; TCRdb lists only in-frame clones, some missing. The profile covers 35,000 to 50,000 clones, with roughly 92% appearing a single time and about 3.8% taken by the ten largest. The sample in question was blood, obtained before transplantation. The clonotype was recovered from a woman aged 40 to 75 who later had graft-versus-host disease after an allogeneic stem cell transplant. The chain carries TRBV19 and TRBJ2-2; perhaps TRBD2 as D (6 bases). The CDR3 loop reads CASNAGTYTGELFF. CDR3 DNA sequence: TGTGCCAGTAATGCGGGAACATACACCGGGGAGCTGTTTTTT.